This TCR beta chain is drawn from a study of control samples from healthy donors and cancer patients (dated by TCRdb to about 2020). CDR1 and CDR2 (LGHDT, YNNKEL) derive from the germline V gene (reference sequence). The V and J ends are trimmed by 4 bases and 7 bases, leaving 11 bases between them. Inclusive of the bounding cysteine and phenylalanine, the CDR3 is 12 residues long. Only CDR3 DNA is held: 36 bases, read in frame from base 1. With regard to this clone: This receptor's antigen is unknown. Base qualities are not recorded, but no much larger clone differs from it by a single base.

The receptor library was made with the immunoSEQ multiplex PCR assay. TCRdb obtained this table from immuneACCESS and retained in-frame rearrangements with V and J assigned. These tables miss some clones; where compared with another copy, unresolved V genes account for less than half of the shortfall, and the remainder is unexplained. For this sample there are 75,000 to 100,000 clones; roughly 92% appear just once. Of the sample, around 3% falls within the top ten clones. The specimen sequenced was blood. This receptor was identified in a human donor in good health. The donor label of this sample is uncertain. This receptor chain uses TRBV3-1 (or the pseudogene TRBV3-2) and TRBJ2-7; no D segment can be confidently identified. CDR3 sequence: CASSLSPTEQYF. The bases are TGTGCCAGCAGCCTCTCCCCCACAGAGCAGTACTTC.